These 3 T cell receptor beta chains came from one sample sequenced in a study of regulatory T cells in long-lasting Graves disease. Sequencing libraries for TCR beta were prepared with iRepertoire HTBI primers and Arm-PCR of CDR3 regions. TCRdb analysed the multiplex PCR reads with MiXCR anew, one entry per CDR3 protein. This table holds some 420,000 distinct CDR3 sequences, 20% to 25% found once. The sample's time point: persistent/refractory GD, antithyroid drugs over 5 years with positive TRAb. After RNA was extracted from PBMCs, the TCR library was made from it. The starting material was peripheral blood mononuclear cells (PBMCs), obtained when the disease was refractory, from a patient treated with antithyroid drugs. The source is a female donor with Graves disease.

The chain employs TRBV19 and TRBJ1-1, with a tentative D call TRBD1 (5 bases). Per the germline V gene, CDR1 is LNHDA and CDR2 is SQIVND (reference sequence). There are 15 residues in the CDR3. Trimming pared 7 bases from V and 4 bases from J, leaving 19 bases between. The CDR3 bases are TGTGCCAGTACTCCGCGGGGCTCGCTCGGCACTGAAGCTTTCTTT. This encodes CASTPRGSLGTEAFF.

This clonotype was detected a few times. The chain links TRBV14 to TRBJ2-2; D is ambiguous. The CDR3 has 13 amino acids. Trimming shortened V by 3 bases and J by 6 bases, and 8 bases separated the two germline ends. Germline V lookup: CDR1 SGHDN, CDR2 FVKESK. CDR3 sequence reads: CASSQRAAGELFF. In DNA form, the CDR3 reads TGTGCCAGCAGCCAGCGCGCGGCCGGGGAGCTGTTTTTT. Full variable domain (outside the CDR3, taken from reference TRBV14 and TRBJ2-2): EAGVTQFPSHSVIEKGQTVTLRCDPISGHDNLYWYRRVMGKEIKFLLHFVKESKQDESGMPNNRFLAERTGGTYSTLKVQPAELEDSGVYFCASSQRAAGELFFGEGSRLTVL.

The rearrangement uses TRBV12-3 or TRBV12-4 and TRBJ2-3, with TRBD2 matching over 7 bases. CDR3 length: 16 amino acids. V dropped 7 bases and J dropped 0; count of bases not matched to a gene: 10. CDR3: CASTIRASGSTDTQYF. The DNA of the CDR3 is TGTGCCAGCACCATAAGGGCTAGCGGTAGCACAGATACGCAGTATTTT.